These 32 T cell receptor beta chains came from one sample sequenced in a study of blood T cell repertoires in COVID-19 (dated by TCRdb to about 2020). Receptors were amplified or captured by the immunoSEQ multiplex PCR assay. TCRdb retrieved this table from immuneACCESS and kept in-frame rearrangements only. Not all clones are present; in checked studies, unresolved V genes account for under half, and no reason is known for the remainder. For this sample there are 98,000 or so clones; around four fifths appear just once. The top ten constitute approximately 26% of the sample. The sample consisted of peripheral blood. These TCRs come from a man in his sixties with acute or convalescent COVID-19.

The J gene is TRBJ2-3, the V gene TRBV2; TRBD2 matches 9 bases. The CDR3 totals 15 residues. V lost 3 bases, J lost 2 bases, and 3 bases stayed unmatched. The V gene's germline CDR1 is SNHLY and CDR2 FYNNEI. The CDR3 loop is CASSDRLAVTDTQYF. DNA of the CDR3: TGTGCCAGCAGTGATCGACTAGCGGTCACAGATACGCAGTATTTT.

The chain carries TRBV2 and TRBJ2-3; TRBD1 matches 7 bases. The CDR3 totals 12 residues. Germline V CDR1 and CDR2: SNHLY, FYNNEI. The trim removed 11 bases at V and 6 bases at J, leaving 8 bases unmatched. The DNA of the CDR3 is TGTGCCCGTGGTGGGACAGCTGATACGCAGTATTTT. Its translation: CARGGTADTQYF.

The chain joins TRBV7-8 to TRBJ1-5, with 8 bases aligning to TRBD1. J lost 3 bases, V lost 5 bases, and 3 bases had no gene match. Germline V CDR1 and CDR2: SGHVS, FQNEAQ. This CDR3 is 14 amino acids long. Here the CDR3 reads CASSRQGFNQPQHF. Here the CDR3 DNA reads TGTGCCAGCAGCCGACAGGGGTTCAATCAGCCCCAGCATTTT.

This clone has only a few counts. V usage is TRBV2 and J usage is TRBJ2-7, with TRBD1 matching over 8 bases. V was clipped by 8 bases and J by 1 base; unmatched bases: 7. This CDR3 region has 14 residues. Germline lookup yields CDR1 SNHLY and CDR2 FYNNEI. The CDR3 sequence is CASGRGRGSYEQYF. The CDR3 region has the DNA TGTGCCAGCGGCAGGGGGCGCGGGTCCTACGAGCAGTACTTC.

The gene calls are TRBV6-5 and TRBJ1-2; 7 bases fit TRBD1. The germline V gene encodes CDR1 MNHEY and CDR2 SVGAGI. This CDR3 is 12 amino acids long. V lost 6 bases, J lost 8 bases, and 6 bases stayed unmatched. The CDR3 nucleotides read TGTGCCAGCAGCTTGGACAGGCGAGGCTACACCTTC. It codes for CASSLDRRGYTF.

The chain couples TRBV10-1 to TRBJ2-5, with D possibly being TRBD2 (5 bases). This CDR3 spans 13 amino acids. Trimming took 3 bases from V and 5 from J, leaving 10 bases between them. Germline CDR1 is WNHNN and CDR2 is SYGVQD (reference sequence). CDR3 loop: CASSDLALETQYF. The CDR3 DNA follows: TGCGCCAGCAGTGACCTAGCTCTGGAGACCCAGTACTTC.

CDR3 DNA sequence: TGTGCCATCTCCCGAGGGGGACAGGGAGAGACCTATGGCTACACCTTC. Translation: CAISRGGQGETYGYTF. This sequence joins TRBV10-3 and TRBJ1-2; 9 bases agree with TRBD1. This CDR3 spans 16 amino acids. Germline V gene data show CDR1 as ENHRY and CDR2 as SYGVKD. The V and J ends lost 8 bases and 4 bases, in that order; junction bases with no gene match: 14.

J is TRBJ2-3 and V is TRBV5-1; 9 bases are a match to TRBD2. Germline V lookup: CDR1 SGHRS, CDR2 YFSETQ. The CDR3 totals 18 residues. Germline trimming cut 4 bases from V and 0 bases from J; bases unmatched to any gene: 12. The CDR3 loop is CASSPAGRTSGSTDTQYF. CDR3 DNA sequence: TGCGCCAGCAGCCCGGCGGGCCGAACTAGCGGGAGCACAGATACGCAGTATTTT.

The chain combines TRBV6-5 with TRBJ2-1, with 9 bases that match TRBD1. The length of the CDR3 is 13 residues. Germline CDR1 and CDR2: MNHEY and SVGAGI. V shed 5 bases and J 6 bases; nucleotides not matched to a gene: 2. DNA of the CDR3: TGTGCCAGCAGTCCGGGACAGGGCAATGAGCAGTTCTTC. Its protein product is CASSPGQGNEQFF.

This chain connects TRBV13 to TRBJ2-1, with D possibly TRBD2 on 5 matching bases. The CDR3 is 15 amino acids. Germline V gene data show CDR1 as PRHDT and CDR2 as FYEKMQ (reference sequence). The V end was cut by 5 bases, the J end by 6 bases, with 17 bases between. The chain's CDR3 is CASSPPFASFNEQFF. In DNA form, the CDR3 reads TGTGCCAGCAGCCCCCCGTTCGCTAGCTTCAATGAGCAGTTCTTC.

This clone was counted a single time. The V gene is TRBV3-1 (or the pseudogene TRBV3-2), the J gene TRBJ2-1; 8 bases match TRBD2. The CDR3 is 14 amino acids. J was trimmed by 9 bases and V by 1 base; bases with no gene match: 5. In germline, CDR1 is LGHDT, CDR2 YNNKEL (reference sequence). The CDR3 region is CASSQGLAGSEQFF. CDR3 nucleotide sequence: TGTGCCAGCAGCCAAGGGCTAGCGGGCAGTGAGCAGTTCTTC.

The chain joins TRBV19 to TRBJ2-1; a weak D match, TRBD2 (6 bases). Deletions cut 2 bases from V and 7 bases from J, with 15 bases between. This CDR3 spans 15 amino acids. Germline assignment: CDR1 LNHDA and CDR2 SQIVND (reference sequence). The CDR3: CASSIPQVGRNEQFF. CDR3 DNA: TGTGCCAGTAGTATACCCCAGGTGGGGAGGAATGAGCAGTTCTTC. The entire variable domain, with the rest obtained from reference TRBV19 and TRBJ2-1, is as follows: DGGITQSPKYLFRKEGQNVTLSCEQNLNHDAMYWYRQDPGQGLRLIYYSQIVNDFQKGDIAEGYSVSREKKESFPLTVTSAQKNPTAFYLCASSIPQVGRNEQFFGPGTRLTVL.

This chain uses TRBV2 with TRBJ2-6; D gene uncertain. The CDR3 runs 14 residues. CDR1 and CDR2 from the germline V gene are SNHLY and FYNNEI. V lost 5 bases to trimming and J lost 0 bases, with 5 bases between them. The CDR3 here is CASSPYSGANVLTF. The DNA for the CDR3 is TGTGCCAGCAGTCCTTACTCTGGGGCCAACGTCCTGACTTTC.

V gene TRBV11-2 combines with J gene TRBJ1-1; 8 bases are a match to TRBD1. Per the germline V gene, CDR1 is SGHAT and CDR2 is FQNNGV. J lost 7 bases, V lost 6 bases, and 4 bases had no gene match. The CDR3 loop spans 12 amino acids. The CDR3 bases are TGTGCCAGCAGTTATGGACAGGGTGAAGCTTTCTTT. As protein: CASSYGQGEAFF. Together with reference TRBV11-2 and TRBJ1-1, the CDR3 gives the full variable domain: EAGVAQSPRYKIIEKRQSVAFWCNPISGHATLYWYQQILGQGPKLLIQFQNNGVVDDSQLPKDRFSAERLKGVDSTLKIQPAKLEDSAVYLCASSYGQGEAFFGQGTRLTVV.

The chain recombines TRBV5-1 with TRBJ2-3; TRBD2 agrees at 10 bases. The J segment lost 2 bases and the V segment lost 4 bases, leaving 7 bases of the junction unmatched. The CDR3 spans 16 residues. CDR1 is SGHRS, CDR2 YFSETQ, per germline. The CDR3 protein is CASSPETSGLTDTQYF. CDR3 DNA sequence: TGCGCCAGCAGCCCGGAGACTAGCGGGCTCACAGATACGCAGTATTTT.

This rearrangement joins TRBV5-4 to TRBJ2-1; 13 bases line up with TRBD2. Trimming cost V 4 bases and J 9 bases; bases outside gene matches: 7. Germline V gene data show CDR1 as SGHNT and CDR2 as YYREEE (reference sequence). There are 15 residues in the CDR3. As DNA, the CDR3 is TGTGCCAGCAGCATAACTAGCGGGAGGGTCGGTGAGCAGTTCTTC. Translation gives CASSITSGRVGEQFF. The complete variable domain, with remaining parts taken from reference TRBV5-4 and TRBJ2-1, reads ETGVTQSPTHLIKTRGQQVTLRCSSQSGHNTVSWYQQALGQGPQFIFQYYREEENGRGNFPPRFSGLQFPNYSSELNVNALELDDSALYLCASSITSGRVGEQFFGPGTRLTVL.

The chain carries TRBV5-1 and TRBJ2-7, with TRBD2 matching 8 bases. The V gene end was trimmed by 1 base and the J gene end by 0 bases; junction bases not matched to a gene: 6. CDR1 is SGHRS, CDR2 YFSETQ, per germline. CDR3 size: 16 residues. Here the CDR3 reads CASSLYLAGGSYEQYF. CDR3 sequence (DNA): TGCGCCAGCAGCTTGTACCTAGCGGGTGGCTCCTACGAGCAGTACTTC.

V and J are TRBV6-5 and TRBJ2-1, with 8 bases identical to TRBD2. V shed 7 bases, J shed 2 bases, and the junction held 7 bases outside the gene matches. Germline V gives CDR1 MNHEY, CDR2 SVGAGI. The CDR3 spans 15 residues. In nucleotides, the CDR3 is TGTGCCAGCACTACTCGGGAGGGCCCCTACAATGAGCAGTTCTTC. It is translated as CASTTREGPYNEQFF.

Concerning this clone itself: This may stem from a read error, because a much larger clone lies one nucleotide away. At the DNA level, this CDR3 is encoded by other sequences in the same sample as well. CDR3 DNA: TGTGCCAGCAGTTACTCTCCAGGCGATCAGCCCCAACATTTT. It yields the protein CASSYSPGDQPQHF. This sequence joins TRBV6-5 and TRBJ1-5; D ambiguous. The CDR3 contains 14 residues. Germline V CDR1 and CDR2: MNHEY, SVGAGI.

The CDR3 loop is CSASSRVSYNEQFF. DNA for the CDR3: TGCAGTGCTAGTAGCAGGGTCTCCTACAATGAGCAGTTCTTC. The chain couples TRBV20-1 to TRBJ2-1, with a weak D call TRBD1 (5 bases). The CDR3 length is 14 residues. The germline V and J ends were trimmed by 3 bases and 0 bases, with 9 bases remaining between them. The germline V gene encodes CDR1 DFQATT and CDR2 SNEGSKA (reference sequence).

This sequence joins TRBV4-1 and TRBJ1-5, with D possibly being TRBD1 (5 bases). V dropped 5 bases and J dropped 7 bases, with 21 bases sitting between them. Germline-derived CDR1 and CDR2 are MGHRA and YSYEKL. The CDR3 length is 16 residues. CDR3 region: CASSARSVQGGQPQHF. DNA of the CDR3: TGCGCCAGCAGCGCAAGAAGCGTCCAGGGAGGCCAGCCCCAGCATTTT.

J is TRBJ2-2 and V is TRBV18; tentatively, D is TRBD1 (6 bases). Germline V lookup: CDR1 KGHSH, CDR2 LQKENI. V was pared by 5 bases and J by 6 bases, with 13 bases between. This CDR3 is built from 14 residues. CDR3 coding DNA: TGTGCCAGCTCAGCCGGGACACGATCCGGGGAGCTGTTTTTT. Its translation: CASSAGTRSGELFF.

The chain has TRBV28 and TRBJ2-7; 9 positions match TRBD1. The ends lost 5 bases at V and 5 bases at J; junction bases unmatched: 13. CDR1 and CDR2 (germline): MDHEN, SYDVKM. The CDR3 sequence is 16 residues long. The CDR3 sequence: CASSLNPGQGDHEQYF. CDR3 DNA sequence: TGTGCCAGCAGTCTAAATCCGGGACAGGGAGATCACGAGCAGTACTTC.

V and J are TRBV28 and TRBJ1-1; TRBD1 matches 8 bases. Germline values: CDR1 MDHEN, CDR2 SYDVKM. Trimming at V came to 4 bases and at J to 4 bases, leaving 8 bases not matched to a gene. This CDR3 is built from 15 residues. In DNA, the CDR3 is TGTGCCAGCAGTTCTTTGGCCGGGACAGGCACTGAAGCTTTCTTT. Amino acids: CASSSLAGTGTEAFF. Combining the CDR3 with reference TRBV28 and TRBJ1-1 gives the whole variable domain DVKVTQSSRYLVKRTGEKVFLECVQDMDHENMFWYRQDPGLGLRLIYFSYDVKMKEKGDIPEGYSVSREKKERFSLILESASTNQTSMYLCASSSLAGTGTEAFFGQGTRLTVV.

CDR3 protein: CASSESTHREKNTIYF. The CDR3 DNA follows: TGCGCCAGCAGTGAGTCGACTCACAGGGAAAAGAACACCATATATTTT. The V gene is TRBV10-1, the J gene TRBJ1-3; D is possibly TRBD1 (6 bases). The CDR3 has 16 amino acids. The ends were cut back, 0 bases at V and 7 bases at J, with 16 bases in the middle. Germline V lookup: CDR1 WNHNN, CDR2 SYGVQD (reference sequence).

The rearrangement links TRBV5-4 to TRBJ2-1, with 12 nucleotides matching TRBD2. CDR3 length equals 15 residues. From germline, CDR1 is SGHNT and CDR2 YYREEE (reference sequence). The trim removed 1 base at V and 8 bases at J, leaving 4 bases unmatched. This chain's CDR3 is CASSLRLAGVDEQFF. The CDR3 coding sequence is TGTGCCAGCAGCTTGAGACTAGCGGGAGTGGATGAGCAGTTCTTC.

The sample holds a few counts of this clone. The V and J genes are TRBV3-1 (or the pseudogene TRBV3-2) and TRBJ1-5, with TRBD1 matching 8 bases. Losses at the gene ends were 4 bases for V and 3 bases for J; bases not matched to a gene: 5. The germline V gene encodes CDR1 LGHDT and CDR2 YNNKEL (reference sequence). This CDR3 region has 15 residues. In nucleotides, the CDR3 is TGTGCCAGCAGCCGAAGACAGGGGCTCAATCAGCCCCAGCATTTT. It translates to CASSRRQGLNQPQHF.

The chain uses TRBV7-6 and TRBJ1-1; 8 nucleotides agree with TRBD1. Germline lookup yields CDR1 SGHVS and CDR2 FNYEAQ. The J segment lost 1 base and the V segment lost 2 bases, leaving 3 bases of the junction unmatched. There are 15 residues in the CDR3. The CDR3 region has the DNA TGTGCCAGCAGCTTAATACAGGGGGGGAACACTGAAGCTTTCTTT. Its protein is CASSLIQGGNTEAFF.

This clone was seen only once. The gene calls are TRBV11-2 and TRBJ1-2; D is possibly TRBD1 (5 bases). The CDR3 runs to 15 residues. Germline CDR1 and CDR2: SGHAT and FQNNGV. Trimming stripped 7 bases from V and 4 bases from J, with 19 bases between. CDR3 in DNA: TGTGCCAGCACTCCGGACATCGGCAACACCTATGGCTACACCTTC. The encoded protein is CASTPDIGNTYGYTF. The complete variable domain, with remaining parts taken from reference TRBV11-2 and TRBJ1-2, reads EAGVAQSPRYKIIEKRQSVAFWCNPISGHATLYWYQQILGQGPKLLIQFQNNGVVDDSQLPKDRFSAERLKGVDSTLKIQPAKLEDSAVYLCASTPDIGNTYGYTFGSGTRLTVV.

V gene TRBV12-3 or TRBV12-4 combines with J gene TRBJ1-1; the D gene is possibly TRBD1 (6 bases). Trimming pared 5 bases from V and 3 bases from J, leaving 10 bases between. The length of the CDR3 is 13 residues. CDR3 sequence reads: CASSKQGYTEAFF. CDR3 DNA sequence: TGTGCCAGCAGTAAACAGGGATACACTGAAGCTTTCTTT.

The chain has TRBV10-2 and TRBJ2-1; 8 bases are shared with TRBD2. The CDR3 covers 14 residues. Trimming cost V 8 bases and J 9 bases; bases outside gene matches: 12. Germline-derived CDR1 and CDR2 are WSHSY and SAAADI. CDR3 coding DNA: TGCGCCAGCTCAGGTAGCGGGAAGGGAAGTGAGCAGTTCTTC. This gives the protein CASSGSGKGSEQFF.

The chain carries TRBV2 and TRBJ1-1; 7 bases are shared with TRBD1. The CDR3 runs 13 residues. V was clipped by 8 bases and J by 1 base; unmatched bases: 4. Germline-derived CDR1 and CDR2 are SNHLY and FYNNEI. The CDR3 region has the DNA TGTGCCAGCGGGGACAGAGAGAACACTGAAGCTTTCTTT. It encodes CASGDRENTEAFF.